The present entry profiles one T cell receptor (beta chain) with its context. What it binds is unknown. Sequenced by immunoSEQ multiplex PCR; TCRdb stores in-frame clones only, minus some. The sample carries tens of thousands of clones, less than 85% recorded once. Germline loops: CDR1 SGDLS, CDR2 YYNGEE. This CDR3 contains 16 residues. Trimming cost V 0 bases and J 6 bases, with 19 bases left between them. Documented time point: week 47, end of study. Each vaccine dose was 300 ug of mutant IDH1 20-mer peptide, with topical imiquimod. Eight vaccine injections were given to patients in weeks 1, 3, 5, 7, 11, 15, 19 and 23. These data come from a study of a mutant IDH1 vaccine in newly diagnosed glioma. Turning to the study itself: The study started vaccination 4-6 weeks after radiotherapy alone, or with temozolomide cycles. Every participant had undergone radiotherapy, temozolomide, or both before, and most underwent both.

The sequence derives from a man between 18 and 35 years old with glioma. Some clones in this sample may be carry-over from other donors' samples. The chain employs TRBV9 and TRBJ2-7, with D maybe TRBD1 (6 bases). The source material was PBMCs, sampled from a glioma patient whose treatment included an IDH1 peptide vaccine. The chain's CDR3 is CASSVALRTVPSEQYF. The DNA of the CDR3 is TGTGCCAGCAGCGTAGCTCTCCGGACAGTGCCTTCCGAGCAGTACTTC.